Listed below are T cell receptor beta chains from one sample, sequenced in a study of blood T cell repertoires in COVID-19. Produced via immunoSEQ multiplex PCR; TCRdb's table is partial and in-frame only. The table has 57,000 or so clones, approximately 84% seen once; the top ten hold approximately 15%. The sample taken for sequencing was peripheral blood. The receptors come from a man aged 65 to 79 with active COVID-19. The conserved cysteine and the conserved F or W are not part of the CDR3 here.

TRBV5-1,ASSPGTVNEKLF
TRBV5-1,ASSPITGTMPTEAF
TRBV7-8,ASSLFGGDTGELF
TRBV2,ASRGEGSDGYT
TRBV4-2,ASSPGGTSGSGEQF
TRBV3-1/TRBV3-2,ASSLSTGGQPQH
TRBV5-1,ASSLEGGYGYT
TRBV9,ASSVDERGYNEQF
TRBV11-2,ASSRALSRGELF
TRBV4-2,ASSQGRSQSYGYT
TRBV19,ASSIPRTSGRHYNEQF
TRBV28,ASSLGGQGADTQY
TRBV28,ASSLRAYNSPLH
TRBV11-2,ASSLVGTSGYNEQF
TRBV21-1,AAGTSAPYEQY
TRBV7-3,ASSLRGIDNEQF